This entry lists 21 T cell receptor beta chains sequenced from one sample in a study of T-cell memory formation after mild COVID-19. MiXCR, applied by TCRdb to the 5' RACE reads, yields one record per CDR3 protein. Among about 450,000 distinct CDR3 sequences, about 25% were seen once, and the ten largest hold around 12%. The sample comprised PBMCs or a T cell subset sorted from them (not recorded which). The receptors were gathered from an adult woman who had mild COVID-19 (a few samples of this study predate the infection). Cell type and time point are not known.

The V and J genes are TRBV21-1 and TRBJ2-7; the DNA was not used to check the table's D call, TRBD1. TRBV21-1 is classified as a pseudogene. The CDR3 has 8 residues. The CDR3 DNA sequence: TGTGCCAGCAGCTTCCGCCCATTC. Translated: CASSFRPF.

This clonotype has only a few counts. The CDR3 loop reads CASSSQDYGYTF. As DNA, the CDR3 is TGCGCCAGCAGCTCCCAGGACTATGGCTACACCTTC. The chain employs TRBV5-1 and TRBJ1-2; D gene unclear. This CDR3 region has 12 residues. Germline CDR1 and CDR2: SGHRS and YFSETQ. The V gene lost 3 bases and the J gene lost 3 bases, with 6 bases spanning the gap. The full variable domain, in which reference TRBV5-1 and TRBJ1-2 provide the parts outside the CDR3, is KAGVTQTPRYLIKTRGQQVTLSCSPISGHRSVSWYQQTPGQGLQFLFEYFSETQRNKGNFPGRFSGRQFSNSRSEMNVSTLELGDSALYLCASSSQDYGYTFGSGTRLTVV.

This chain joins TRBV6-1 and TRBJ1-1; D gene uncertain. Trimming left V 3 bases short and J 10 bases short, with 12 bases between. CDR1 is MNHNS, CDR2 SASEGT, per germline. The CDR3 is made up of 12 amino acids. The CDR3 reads CASSEPLRGAFF. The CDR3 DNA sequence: TGTGCCAGCAGTGAGCCCCTCCGTGGAGCTTTCTTT.

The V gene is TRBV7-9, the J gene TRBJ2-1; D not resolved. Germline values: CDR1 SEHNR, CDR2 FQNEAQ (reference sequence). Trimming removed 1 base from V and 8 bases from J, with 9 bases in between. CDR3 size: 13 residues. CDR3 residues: CASSLVTVDEQFF. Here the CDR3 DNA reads TGTGCCAGCAGCTTAGTTACAGTGGATGAGCAGTTCTTC.

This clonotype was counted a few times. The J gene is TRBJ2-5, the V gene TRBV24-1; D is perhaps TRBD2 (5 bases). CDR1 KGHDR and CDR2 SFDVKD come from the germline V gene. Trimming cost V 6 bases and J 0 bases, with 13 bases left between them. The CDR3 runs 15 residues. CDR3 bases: TGTGCCACCAGTTCTCCGGGAAGTAACCAAGAGACCCAGTACTTC. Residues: CATSSPGSNQETQYF.

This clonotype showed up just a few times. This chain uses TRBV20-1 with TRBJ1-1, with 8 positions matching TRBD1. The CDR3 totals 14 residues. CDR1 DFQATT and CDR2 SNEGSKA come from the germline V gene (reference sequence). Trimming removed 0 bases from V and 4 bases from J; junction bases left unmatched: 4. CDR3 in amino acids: CSARDSGGFTEAFF. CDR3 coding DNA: TGCAGTGCTAGAGATTCAGGGGGCTTCACTGAAGCTTTCTTT.

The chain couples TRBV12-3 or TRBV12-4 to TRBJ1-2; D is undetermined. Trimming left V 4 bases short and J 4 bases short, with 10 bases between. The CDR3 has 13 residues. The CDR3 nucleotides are TGTGCCAGCAGTTCAGGTTTCGGCTATGGCTACACCTTC. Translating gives CASSSGFGYGYTF.

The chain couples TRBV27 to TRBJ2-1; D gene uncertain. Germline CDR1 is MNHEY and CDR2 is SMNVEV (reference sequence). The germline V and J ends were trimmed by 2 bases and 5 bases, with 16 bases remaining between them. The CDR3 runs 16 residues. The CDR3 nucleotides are TGTGCCAGCAGTTTAGGGGTTGGGCTTTCCGACAATGAGCAGTTCTTC. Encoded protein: CASSLGVGLSDNEQFF.

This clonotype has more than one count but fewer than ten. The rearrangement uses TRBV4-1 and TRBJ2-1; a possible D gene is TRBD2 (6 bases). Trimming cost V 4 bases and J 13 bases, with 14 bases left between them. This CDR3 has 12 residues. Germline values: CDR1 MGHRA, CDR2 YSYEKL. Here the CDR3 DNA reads TGCGCCAGCAGCCCCGAGGGACTTTACCAGTTCTTC. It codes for CASSPEGLYQFF.

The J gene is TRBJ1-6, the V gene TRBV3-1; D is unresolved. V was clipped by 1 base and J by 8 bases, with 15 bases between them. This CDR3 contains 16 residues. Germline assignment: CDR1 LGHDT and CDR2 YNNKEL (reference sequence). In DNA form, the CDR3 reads TGTGCCAGCAGCCAAGCGGCCGCGGGGAGAGATTCACCCCTCCACTTT. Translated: CASSQAAAGRDSPLHF.

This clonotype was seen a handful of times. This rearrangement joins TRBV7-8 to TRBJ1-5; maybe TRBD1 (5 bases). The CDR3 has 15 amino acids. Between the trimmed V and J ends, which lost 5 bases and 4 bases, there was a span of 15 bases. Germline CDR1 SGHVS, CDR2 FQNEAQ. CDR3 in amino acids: CASSPRGTLNQPQHF. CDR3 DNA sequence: TGTGCCAGCAGCCCAAGGGGAACGTTAAATCAGCCCCAGCATTTT.

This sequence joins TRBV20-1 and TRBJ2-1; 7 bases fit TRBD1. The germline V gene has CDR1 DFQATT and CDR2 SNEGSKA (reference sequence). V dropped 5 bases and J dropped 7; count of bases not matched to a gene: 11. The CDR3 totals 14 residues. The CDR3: CSAEEPGQWNEQFF. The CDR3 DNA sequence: TGCAGTGCTGAGGAGCCGGGACAGTGGAATGAGCAGTTCTTC.

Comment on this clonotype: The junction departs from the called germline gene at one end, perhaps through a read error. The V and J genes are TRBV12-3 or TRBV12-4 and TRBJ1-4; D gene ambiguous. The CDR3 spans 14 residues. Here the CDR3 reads CASSVARLTETLFF. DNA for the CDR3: TGTGCCAGCAGTGTAGCGAGACTAACGGAAACACTGTTTTTT.

The CDR3 bases are TGTGCCAGCAGTCCTGCCGGGAGCGCACAGCAGTTCTTC. Amino acid sequence: CASSPAGSAQQFF. The chain combines TRBV12-3 or TRBV12-4 with TRBJ2-1; possible D gene TRBD2, 6 bases. This CDR3 is 13 amino acids long. V gave up 5 bases and J gave up 11 bases, with 16 bases separating them.

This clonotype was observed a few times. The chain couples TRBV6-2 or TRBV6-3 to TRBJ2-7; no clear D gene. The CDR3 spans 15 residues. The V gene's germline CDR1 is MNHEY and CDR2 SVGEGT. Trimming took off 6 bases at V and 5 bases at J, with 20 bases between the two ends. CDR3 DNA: TGTGCCAGCAGCCGGACGGGCAACACCCGAGACGAGCAGTACTTC. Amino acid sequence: CASSRTGNTRDEQYF.

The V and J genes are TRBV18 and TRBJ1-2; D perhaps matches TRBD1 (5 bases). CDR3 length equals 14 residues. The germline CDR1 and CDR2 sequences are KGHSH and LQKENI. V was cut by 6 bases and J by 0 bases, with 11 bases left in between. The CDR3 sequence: CASSRDETNYGYTF. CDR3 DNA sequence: TGTGCCAGCTCGCGGGACGAAACTAACTATGGCTACACCTTC.

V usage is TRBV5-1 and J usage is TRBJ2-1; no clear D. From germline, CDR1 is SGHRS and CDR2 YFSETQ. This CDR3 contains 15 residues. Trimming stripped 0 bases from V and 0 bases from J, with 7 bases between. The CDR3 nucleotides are TGCGCCAGCAGCTTGGCAGGATACTCCTACAATGAGCAGTTCTTC. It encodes CASSLAGYSYNEQFF.

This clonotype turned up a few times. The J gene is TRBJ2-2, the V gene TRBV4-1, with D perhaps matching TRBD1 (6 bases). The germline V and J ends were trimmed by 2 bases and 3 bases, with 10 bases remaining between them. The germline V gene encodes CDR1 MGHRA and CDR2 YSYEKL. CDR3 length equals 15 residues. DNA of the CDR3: TGCGCCAGCAGCCAAACTCGACAGGACACCGGGGAGCTGTTTTTT. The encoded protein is CASSQTRQDTGELFF.

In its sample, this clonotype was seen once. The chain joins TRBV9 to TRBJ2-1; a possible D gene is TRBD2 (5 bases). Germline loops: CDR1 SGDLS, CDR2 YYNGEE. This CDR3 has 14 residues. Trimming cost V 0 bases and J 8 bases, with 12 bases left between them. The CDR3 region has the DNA TGTGCCAGCAGCGTAGGTGTTAGCGTCGATGAGCAGTTCTTC. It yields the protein CASSVGVSVDEQFF.

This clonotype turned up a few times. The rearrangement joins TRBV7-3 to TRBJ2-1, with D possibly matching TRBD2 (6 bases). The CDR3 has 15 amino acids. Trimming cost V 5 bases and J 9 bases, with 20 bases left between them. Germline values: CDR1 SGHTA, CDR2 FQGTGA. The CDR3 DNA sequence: TGTGCCAGCAGCCCCGGGACTGCGGGTTACGCTGAGCAGTTCTTC. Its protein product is CASSPGTAGYAEQFF.

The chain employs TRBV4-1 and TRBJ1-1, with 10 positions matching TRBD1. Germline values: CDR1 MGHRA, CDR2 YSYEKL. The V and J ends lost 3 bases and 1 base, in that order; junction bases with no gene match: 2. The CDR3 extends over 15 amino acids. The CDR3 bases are TGCGCCAGCAGCCAGACAGGGGGCGAGAACACTGAAGCTTTCTTT. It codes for CASSQTGGENTEAFF.